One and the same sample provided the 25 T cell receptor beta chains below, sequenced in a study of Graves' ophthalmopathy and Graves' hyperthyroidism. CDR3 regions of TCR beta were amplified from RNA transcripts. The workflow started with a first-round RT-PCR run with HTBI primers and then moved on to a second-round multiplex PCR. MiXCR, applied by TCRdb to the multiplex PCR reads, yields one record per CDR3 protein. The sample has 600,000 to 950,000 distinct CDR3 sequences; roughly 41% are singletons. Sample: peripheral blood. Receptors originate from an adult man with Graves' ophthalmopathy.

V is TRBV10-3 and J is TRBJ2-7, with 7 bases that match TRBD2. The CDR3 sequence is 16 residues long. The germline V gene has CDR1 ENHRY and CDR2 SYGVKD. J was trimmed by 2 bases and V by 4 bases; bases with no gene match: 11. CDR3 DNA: TGTGCCATCAGTGGGCATAGCGGGCCGTTAACCTACGAGCAGTACTTC. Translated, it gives CAISGHSGPLTYEQYF.

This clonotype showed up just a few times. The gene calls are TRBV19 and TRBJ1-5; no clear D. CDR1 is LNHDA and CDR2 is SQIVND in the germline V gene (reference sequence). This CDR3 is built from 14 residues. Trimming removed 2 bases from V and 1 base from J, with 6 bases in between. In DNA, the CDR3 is TGTGCCAGTAGTATAACGGGAAGCAATCAGCCCCAGCATTTT. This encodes CASSITGSNQPQHF.

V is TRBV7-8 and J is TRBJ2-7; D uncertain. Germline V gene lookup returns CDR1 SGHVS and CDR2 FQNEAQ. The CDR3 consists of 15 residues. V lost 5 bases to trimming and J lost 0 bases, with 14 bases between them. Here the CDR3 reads CASSQVGTVSYEQYF. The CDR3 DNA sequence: TGTGCCAGCAGCCAAGTTGGAACAGTCTCCTACGAGCAGTACTTC.

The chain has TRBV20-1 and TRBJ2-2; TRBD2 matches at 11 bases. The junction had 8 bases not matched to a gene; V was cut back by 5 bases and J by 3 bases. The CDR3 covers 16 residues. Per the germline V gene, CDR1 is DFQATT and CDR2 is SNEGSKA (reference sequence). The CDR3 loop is CSAYATSGDHTGELFF. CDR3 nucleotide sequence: TGCAGTGCTTACGCGACTAGCGGGGACCACACCGGGGAGCTGTTTTTT.

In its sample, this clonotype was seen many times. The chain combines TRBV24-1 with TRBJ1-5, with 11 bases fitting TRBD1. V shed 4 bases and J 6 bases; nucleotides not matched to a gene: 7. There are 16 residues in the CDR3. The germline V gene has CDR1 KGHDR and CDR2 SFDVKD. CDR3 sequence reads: CATSDPGTGGAQPQHF. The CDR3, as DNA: TGTGCCACCAGTGACCCAGGGACAGGGGGAGCTCAGCCCCAGCATTTT.

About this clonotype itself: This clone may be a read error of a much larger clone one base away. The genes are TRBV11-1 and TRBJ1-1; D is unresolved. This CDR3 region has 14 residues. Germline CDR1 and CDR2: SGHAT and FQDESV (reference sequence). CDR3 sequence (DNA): TGTGCCATCAGCTTAGGAGTTCCGAACACTGAAGCTTTCTTT. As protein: CAISLGVPNTEAFF.

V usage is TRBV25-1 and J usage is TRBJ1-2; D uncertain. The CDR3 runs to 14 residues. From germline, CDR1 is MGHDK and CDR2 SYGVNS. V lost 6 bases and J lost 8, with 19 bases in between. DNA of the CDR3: TGTGCCAGCAGCTCGCCTATGTATCGTGAAGGCTACACCTTC. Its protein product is CASSSPMYREGYTF.

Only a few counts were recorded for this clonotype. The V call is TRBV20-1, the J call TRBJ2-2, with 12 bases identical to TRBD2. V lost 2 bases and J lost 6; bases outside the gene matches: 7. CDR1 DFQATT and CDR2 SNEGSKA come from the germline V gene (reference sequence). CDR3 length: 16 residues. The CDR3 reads CSARWASGRDPGELFF. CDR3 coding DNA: TGCAGTGCTAGATGGGCTAGCGGGAGGGACCCCGGGGAGCTGTTTTTT.

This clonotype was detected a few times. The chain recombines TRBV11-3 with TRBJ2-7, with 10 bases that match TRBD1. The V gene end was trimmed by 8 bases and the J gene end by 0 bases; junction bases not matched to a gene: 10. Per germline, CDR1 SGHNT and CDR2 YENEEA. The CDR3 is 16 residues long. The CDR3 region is CASPHGRDRGSYEQYF. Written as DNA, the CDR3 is TGTGCCAGCCCCCACGGCCGGGACAGGGGCTCCTACGAGCAGTACTTC.

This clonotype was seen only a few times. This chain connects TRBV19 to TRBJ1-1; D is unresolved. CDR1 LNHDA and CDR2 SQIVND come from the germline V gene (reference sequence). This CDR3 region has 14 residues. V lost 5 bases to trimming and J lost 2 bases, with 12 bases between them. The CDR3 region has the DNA TGTGCCAGTAGTCCCTACGGCAGAAACACTGAAGCTTTCTTT. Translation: CASSPYGRNTEAFF.

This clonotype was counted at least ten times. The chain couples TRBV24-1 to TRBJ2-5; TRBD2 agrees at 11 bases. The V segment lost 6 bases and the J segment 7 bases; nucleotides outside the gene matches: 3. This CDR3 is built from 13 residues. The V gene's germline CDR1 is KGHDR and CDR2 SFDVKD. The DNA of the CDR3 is TGTGCCACCAGTACTAGCGGGAGCGGGACCCAGTACTTC. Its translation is CATSTSGSGTQYF.

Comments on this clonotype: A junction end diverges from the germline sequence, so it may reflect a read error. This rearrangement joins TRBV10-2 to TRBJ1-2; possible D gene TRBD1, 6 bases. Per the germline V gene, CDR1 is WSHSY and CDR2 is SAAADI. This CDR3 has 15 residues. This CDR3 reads CASSYKGRGDYGYTF. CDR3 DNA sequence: TGTGCCAGCTCATACAAAGGCAGGGGAGACTATGGCTACACCTTC.

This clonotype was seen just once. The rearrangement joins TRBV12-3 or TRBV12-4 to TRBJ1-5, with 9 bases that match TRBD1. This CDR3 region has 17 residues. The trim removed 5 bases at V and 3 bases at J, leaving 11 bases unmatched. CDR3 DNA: TGTGCCAGCAGTGGGGGGGGGACAGGGATGATCAATCAGCCCCAGCATTTT. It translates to CASSGGGTGMINQPQHF.

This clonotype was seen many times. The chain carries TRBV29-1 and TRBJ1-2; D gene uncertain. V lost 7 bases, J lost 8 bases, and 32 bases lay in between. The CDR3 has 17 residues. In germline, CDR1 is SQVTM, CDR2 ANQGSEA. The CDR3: CSGVTTDLVEANPGYTF. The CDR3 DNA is TGCAGCGGGGTCACGACGGATTTAGTGGAAGCCAACCCAGGCTACACCTTC.

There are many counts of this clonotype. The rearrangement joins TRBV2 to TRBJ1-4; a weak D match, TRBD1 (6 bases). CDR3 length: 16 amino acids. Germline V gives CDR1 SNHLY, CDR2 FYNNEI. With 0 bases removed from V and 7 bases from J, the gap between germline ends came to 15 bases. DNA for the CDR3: TGTGCCAGCAGTGAAGCGCGTGCGGGGGCAGGTGAAAAACTGTTTTTT. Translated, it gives CASSEARAGAGEKLFF. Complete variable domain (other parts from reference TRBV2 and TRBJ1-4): EPEVTQTPSHQVTQMGQEVILRCVPISNHLYFYWYRQILGQKVEFLVSFYNNEISEKSEIFDDQFSVERPDGSNFTLKIRSTKLEDSAMYFCASSEARAGAGEKLFFGSGTQLSVL.

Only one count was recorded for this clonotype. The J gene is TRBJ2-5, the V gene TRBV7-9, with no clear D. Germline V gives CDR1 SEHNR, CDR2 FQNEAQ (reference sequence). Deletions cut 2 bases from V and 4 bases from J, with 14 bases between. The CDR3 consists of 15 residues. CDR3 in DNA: TGTGCCAGCAGCTTAATAGCCAGTGTCCCAGAGACCCAGTACTTC. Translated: CASSLIASVPETQYF. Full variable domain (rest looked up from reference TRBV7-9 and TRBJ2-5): DTGVSQNPRHKITKRGQNVTFRCDPISEHNRLYWYRQTLGQGPEFLTYFQNEAQLEKSRLLSDRFSAERPKGSFSTLEIQRTEQGDSAMYLCASSLIASVPETQYFGPGTRLLVL.

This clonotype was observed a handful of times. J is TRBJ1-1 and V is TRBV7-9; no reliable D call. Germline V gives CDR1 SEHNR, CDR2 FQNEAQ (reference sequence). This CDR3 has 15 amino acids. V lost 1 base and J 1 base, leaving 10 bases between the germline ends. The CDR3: CASSLGIRKNTEAFF. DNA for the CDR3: TGTGCCAGCAGCTTAGGGATCAGGAAGAACACTGAAGCTTTCTTT.

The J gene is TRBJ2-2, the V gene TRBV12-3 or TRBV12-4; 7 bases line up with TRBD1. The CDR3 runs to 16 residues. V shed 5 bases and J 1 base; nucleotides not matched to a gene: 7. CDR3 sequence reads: CASSTEQGMNTGELFF. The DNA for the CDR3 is TGTGCCAGCAGTACCGAACAGGGGATGAACACCGGGGAGCTGTTTTTT.

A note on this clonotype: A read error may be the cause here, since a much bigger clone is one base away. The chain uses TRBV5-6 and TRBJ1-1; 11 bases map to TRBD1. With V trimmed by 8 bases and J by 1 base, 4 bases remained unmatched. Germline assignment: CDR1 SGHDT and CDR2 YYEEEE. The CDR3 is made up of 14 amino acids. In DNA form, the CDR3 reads TGTGCCAGTACCGGGACAGGGGGGAACACTGAAGCTTTCTTT. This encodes CASTGTGGNTEAFF.

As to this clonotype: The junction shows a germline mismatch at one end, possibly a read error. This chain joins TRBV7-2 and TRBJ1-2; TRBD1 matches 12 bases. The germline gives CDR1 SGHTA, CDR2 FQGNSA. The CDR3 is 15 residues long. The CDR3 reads CASSPGQGARYGYTF. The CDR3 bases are TGCGCCAGCAGTCCGGGACAGGGGGCCCGGTATGGCTACACCTTC.

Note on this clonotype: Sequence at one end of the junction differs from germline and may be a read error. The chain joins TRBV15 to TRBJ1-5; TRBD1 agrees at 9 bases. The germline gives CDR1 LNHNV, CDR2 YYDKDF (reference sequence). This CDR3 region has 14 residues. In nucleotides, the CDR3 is TGTGCCACCAGCTTGGGACAGGGCAAACAGCCCCAGCATTTT. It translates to CATSLGQGKQPQHF. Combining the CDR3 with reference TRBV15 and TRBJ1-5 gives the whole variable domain DAMVIQNPRYQVTQFGKPVTLSCSQTLNHNVMYWYQQKSSQAPKLLFHYYDKDFNNEADTPDNFQSRRPNTSFCFLDIRSPGLGDTAMYLCATSLGQGKQPQHFGDGTRLSIL.

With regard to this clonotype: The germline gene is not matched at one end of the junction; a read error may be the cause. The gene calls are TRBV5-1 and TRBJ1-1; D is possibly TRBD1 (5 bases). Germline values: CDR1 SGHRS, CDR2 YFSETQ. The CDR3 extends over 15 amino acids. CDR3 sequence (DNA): TGCGCCCGCAGCACCCGACAGAGAAGCGACACTGAAGCTTTCTTT. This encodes CARSTRQRSDTEAFF.

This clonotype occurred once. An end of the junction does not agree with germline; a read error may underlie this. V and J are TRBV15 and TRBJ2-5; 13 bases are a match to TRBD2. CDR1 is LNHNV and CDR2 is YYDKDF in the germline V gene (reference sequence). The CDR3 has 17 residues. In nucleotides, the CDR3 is TGTGCCAGCAGCCAAGAGCGGACTAGCGGGGGCGGAGAGACCCAGTACTTC. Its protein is CASSQERTSGGGETQYF.

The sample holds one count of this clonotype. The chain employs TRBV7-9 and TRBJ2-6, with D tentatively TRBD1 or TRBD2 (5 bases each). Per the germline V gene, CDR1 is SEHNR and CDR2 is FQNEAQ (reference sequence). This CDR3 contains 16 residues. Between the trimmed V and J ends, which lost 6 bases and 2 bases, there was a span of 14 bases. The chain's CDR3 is CASSGPGTPGANVLTF. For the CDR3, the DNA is TGTGCCAGCAGTGGCCCCGGGACCCCTGGGGCCAACGTCCTGACTTTC.

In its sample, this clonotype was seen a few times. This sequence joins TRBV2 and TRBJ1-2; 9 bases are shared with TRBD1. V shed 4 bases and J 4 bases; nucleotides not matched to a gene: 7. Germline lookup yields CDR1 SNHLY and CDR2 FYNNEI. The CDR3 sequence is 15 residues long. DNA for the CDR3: TGTGCCAGCAGTGTCCGGGACAGGGCCGGCTATGGCTACACCTTC. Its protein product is CASSVRDRAGYGYTF.